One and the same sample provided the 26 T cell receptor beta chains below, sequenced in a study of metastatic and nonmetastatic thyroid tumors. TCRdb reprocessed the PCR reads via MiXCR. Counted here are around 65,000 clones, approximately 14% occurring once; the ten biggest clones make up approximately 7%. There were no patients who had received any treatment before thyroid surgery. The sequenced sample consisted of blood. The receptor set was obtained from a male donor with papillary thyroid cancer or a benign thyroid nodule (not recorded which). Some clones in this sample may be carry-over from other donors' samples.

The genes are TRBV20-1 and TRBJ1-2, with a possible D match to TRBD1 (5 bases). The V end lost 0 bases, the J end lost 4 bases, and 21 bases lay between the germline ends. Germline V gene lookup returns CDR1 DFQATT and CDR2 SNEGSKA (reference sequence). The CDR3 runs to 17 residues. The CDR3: CSARDPNGGGLLYGYTF. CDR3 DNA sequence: TGCAGTGCTAGAGACCCCAATGGCGGGGGACTTCTCTATGGCTACACCTTC.

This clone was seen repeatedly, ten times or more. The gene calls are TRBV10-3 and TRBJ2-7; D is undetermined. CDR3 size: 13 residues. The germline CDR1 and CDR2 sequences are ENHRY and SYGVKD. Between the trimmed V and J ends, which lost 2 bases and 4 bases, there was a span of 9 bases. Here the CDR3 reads CAISERVGYEQYV. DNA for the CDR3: TGTGCCATCAGTGAGAGGGTGGGGTACGAGCAGTACGTC.

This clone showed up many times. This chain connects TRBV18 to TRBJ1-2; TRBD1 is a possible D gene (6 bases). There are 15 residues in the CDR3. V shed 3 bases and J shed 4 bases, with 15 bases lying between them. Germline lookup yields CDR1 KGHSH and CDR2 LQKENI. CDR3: CASSPTGALSYGYTF. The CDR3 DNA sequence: TGTGCCAGCTCACCCACGGGGGCGCTCAGCTATGGCTACACCTTC. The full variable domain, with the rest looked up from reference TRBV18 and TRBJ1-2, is NAGVMQNPRHLVRRRGQEARLRCSPMKGHSHVYWYRQLPEEGLKFMVYLQKENIIDESGMPKERFSAEFPKEGPSILRIQQVVRGDSAAYFCASSPTGALSYGYTFGSGTRLTVV.

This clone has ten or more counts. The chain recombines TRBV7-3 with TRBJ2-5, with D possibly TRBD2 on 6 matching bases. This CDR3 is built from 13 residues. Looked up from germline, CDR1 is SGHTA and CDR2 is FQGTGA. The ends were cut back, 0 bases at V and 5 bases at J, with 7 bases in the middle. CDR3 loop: CASSLTREETQYF. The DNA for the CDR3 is TGTGCCAGCAGCTTAACTCGGGAGGAGACCCAGTACTTC.

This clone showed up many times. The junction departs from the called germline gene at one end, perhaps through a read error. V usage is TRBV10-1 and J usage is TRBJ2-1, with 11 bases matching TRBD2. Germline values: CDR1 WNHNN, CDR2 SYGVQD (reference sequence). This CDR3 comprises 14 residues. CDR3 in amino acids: CASSPSSGRASKIF. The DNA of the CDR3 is TGCGCCAGCAGCCCTAGTAGCGGGAGGGCCTCGAAGATCTTC.

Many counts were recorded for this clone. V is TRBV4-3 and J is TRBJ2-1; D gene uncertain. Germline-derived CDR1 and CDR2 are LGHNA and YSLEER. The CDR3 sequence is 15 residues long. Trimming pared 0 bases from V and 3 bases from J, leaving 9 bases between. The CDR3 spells CASSQDSGVYNEQFF. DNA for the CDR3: TGCGCCAGCAGCCAAGATAGTGGAGTCTACAATGAGCAGTTCTTC.

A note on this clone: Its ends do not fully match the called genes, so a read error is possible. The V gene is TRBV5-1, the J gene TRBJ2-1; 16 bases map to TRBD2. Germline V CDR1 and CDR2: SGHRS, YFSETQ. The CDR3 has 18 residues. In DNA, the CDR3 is TGCGCCAGCACTTCGGGACTAGCGGGAGGGCCCTCCTACAATGAGCATCTCTTC. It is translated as CASTSGLAGGPSYNEHLF.

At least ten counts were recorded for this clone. The DNA of the CDR3 is TGCGCCAGCAGCTCGGACAGCCTGAGGGAGCAGTACGTC. Translation gives CASSSDSLREQYV. This chain joins TRBV5-1 and TRBJ2-7, with D perhaps matching TRBD1 (6 bases). The CDR3 consists of 13 residues. V lost 3 bases and J 7 bases, leaving 14 bases between the germline ends. Germline lookup yields CDR1 SGHRS and CDR2 YFSETQ.

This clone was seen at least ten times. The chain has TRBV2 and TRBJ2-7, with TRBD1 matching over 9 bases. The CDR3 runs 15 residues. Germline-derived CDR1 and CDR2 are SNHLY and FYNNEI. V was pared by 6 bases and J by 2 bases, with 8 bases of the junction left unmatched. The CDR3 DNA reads TGTGCCAGCAGACCCGACAGGGGGGAGCCCTACGAGCAGTACGTC. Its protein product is CASRPDRGEPYEQYV.

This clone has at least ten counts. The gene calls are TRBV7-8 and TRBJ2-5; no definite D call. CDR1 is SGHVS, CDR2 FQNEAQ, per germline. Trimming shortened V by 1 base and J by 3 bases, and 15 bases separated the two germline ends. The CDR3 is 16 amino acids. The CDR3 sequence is CASSLVWAEVKETQYF. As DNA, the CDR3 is TGTGCCAGCAGCTTAGTCTGGGCCGAGGTCAAAGAGACCCAGTACTTC. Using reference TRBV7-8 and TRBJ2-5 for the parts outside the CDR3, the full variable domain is GAGVSQSPRYKVAKRGQDVALRCDPISGHVSLFWYQQALGQGPEFLTYFQNEAQLDKSGLPSDRFFAERPEGSVSTLKIQRTQQEDSAVYLCASSLVWAEVKETQYFGPGTRLLVL.

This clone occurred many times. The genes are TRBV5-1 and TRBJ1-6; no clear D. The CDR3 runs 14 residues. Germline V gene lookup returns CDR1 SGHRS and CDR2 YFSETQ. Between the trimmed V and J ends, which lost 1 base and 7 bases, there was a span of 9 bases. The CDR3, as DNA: TGCGCCAGCAGCTTGTGGTCGGAGAATTCACCCCTCCACTTT. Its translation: CASSLWSENSPLHF.

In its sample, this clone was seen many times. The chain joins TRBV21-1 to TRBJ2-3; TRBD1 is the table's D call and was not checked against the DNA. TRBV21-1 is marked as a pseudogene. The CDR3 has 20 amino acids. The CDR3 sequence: CASTKRRAGGAPTDTDTQYF. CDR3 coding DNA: TGTGCCAGCACCAAAAGGCGGGCAGGGGGGGCACCTACGGACACAGATACGCAGTATTTT.

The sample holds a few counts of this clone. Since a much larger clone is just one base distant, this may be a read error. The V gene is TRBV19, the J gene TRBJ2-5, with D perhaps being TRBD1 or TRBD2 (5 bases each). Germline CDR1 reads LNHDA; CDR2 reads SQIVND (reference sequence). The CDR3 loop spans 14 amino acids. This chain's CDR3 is CASRRGPHQEIQYF. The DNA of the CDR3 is TGTGCCAGTAGAAGGGGACCCCACCAAGAGATCCAGTACTTC.

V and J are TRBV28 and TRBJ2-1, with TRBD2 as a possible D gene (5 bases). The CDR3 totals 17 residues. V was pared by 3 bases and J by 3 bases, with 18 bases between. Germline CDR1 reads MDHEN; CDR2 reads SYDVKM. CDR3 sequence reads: CASSFDLCGEGYNEQFF. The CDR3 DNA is TGTGCCAGCAGTTTCGACCTTTGTGGAGAGGGCTACAATGAGCAGTTCTTC.

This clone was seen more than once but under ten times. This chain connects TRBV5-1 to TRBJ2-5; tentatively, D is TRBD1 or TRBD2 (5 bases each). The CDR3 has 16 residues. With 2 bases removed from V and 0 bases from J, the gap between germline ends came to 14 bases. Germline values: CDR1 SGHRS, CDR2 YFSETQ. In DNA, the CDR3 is TGCGCCAGCAGCTTAACCGGGACCGGGTACCAAGAGACCCAGTACTTC. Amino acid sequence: CASSLTGTGYQETQYF.

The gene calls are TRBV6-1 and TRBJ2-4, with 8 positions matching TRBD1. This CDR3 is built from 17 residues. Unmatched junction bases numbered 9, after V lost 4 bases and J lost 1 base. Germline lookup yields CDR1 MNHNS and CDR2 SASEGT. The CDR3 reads CASSAQQGEWAKNIQYF. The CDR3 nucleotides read TGTGCCAGCAGTGCACAACAGGGGGAGTGGGCCAAAAACATTCAGTACTTC.

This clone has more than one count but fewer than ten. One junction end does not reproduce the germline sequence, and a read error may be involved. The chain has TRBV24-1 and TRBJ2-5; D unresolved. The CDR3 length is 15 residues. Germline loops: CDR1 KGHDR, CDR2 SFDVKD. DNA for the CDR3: TGTGCCACCAGTGATTTTTTGGATAACAAAGAGAACCAGTACTTC. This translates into CATSDFLDNKENQYF.

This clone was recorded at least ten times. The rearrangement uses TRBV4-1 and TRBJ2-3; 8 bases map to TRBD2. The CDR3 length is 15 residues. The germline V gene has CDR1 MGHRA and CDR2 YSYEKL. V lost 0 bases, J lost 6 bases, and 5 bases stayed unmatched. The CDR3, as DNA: TGCGCCAGCAGCCAAGACGGACTAGCAGGGGATACGCAGTATTTT. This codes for CASSQDGLAGDTQYF.

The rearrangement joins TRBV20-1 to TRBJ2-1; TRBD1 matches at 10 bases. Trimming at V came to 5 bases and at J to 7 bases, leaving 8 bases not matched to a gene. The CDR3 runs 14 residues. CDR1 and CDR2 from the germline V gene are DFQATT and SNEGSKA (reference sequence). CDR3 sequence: CSAAGGQGGNEQFF. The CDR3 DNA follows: TGCAGTGCTGCGGGAGGACAGGGGGGGAATGAGCAGTTCTTC.

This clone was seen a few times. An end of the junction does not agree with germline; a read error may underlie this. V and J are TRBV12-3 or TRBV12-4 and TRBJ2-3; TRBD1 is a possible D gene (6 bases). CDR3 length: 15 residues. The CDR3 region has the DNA TGTGCCAGCAGTTACGGACAGCCCTTCACAGATATGCAGTATTTT. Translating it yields CASSYGQPFTDMQYF.

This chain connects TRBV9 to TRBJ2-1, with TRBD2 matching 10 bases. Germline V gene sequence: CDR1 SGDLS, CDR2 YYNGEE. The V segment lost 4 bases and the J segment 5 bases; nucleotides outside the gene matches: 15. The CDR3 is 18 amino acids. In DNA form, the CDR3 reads TGTGCCAGCAGCATTTGGACAACCGGGACTAGCGAGAACAATGAGCAGTTCTTC. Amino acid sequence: CASSIWTTGTSENNEQFF.

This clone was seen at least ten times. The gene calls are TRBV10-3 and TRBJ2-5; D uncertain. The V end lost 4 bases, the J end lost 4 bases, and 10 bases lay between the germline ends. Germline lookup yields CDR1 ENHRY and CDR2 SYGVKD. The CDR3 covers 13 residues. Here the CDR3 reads CAISAPGRETQYF. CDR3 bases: TGTGCCATCAGTGCCCCGGGTCGAGAGACCCAGTACTTC.

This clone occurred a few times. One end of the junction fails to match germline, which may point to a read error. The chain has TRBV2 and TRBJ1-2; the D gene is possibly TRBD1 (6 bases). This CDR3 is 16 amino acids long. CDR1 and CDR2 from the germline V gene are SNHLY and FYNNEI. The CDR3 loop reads CASSDPWDNYRYVYTF. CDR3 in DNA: TGTGCCAGCAGTGATCCTTGGGACAATTATCGCTATGTCTACACCTTC. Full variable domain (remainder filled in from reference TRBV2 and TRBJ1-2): EPEVTQTPSHQVTQMGQEVILRCVPISNHLYFYWYRQILGQKVEFLVSFYNNEISEKSEIFDDQFSVERPDGSNFTLKIRSTKLEDSAMYFCASSDPWDNYRYVYTFGSGTRLTVV.

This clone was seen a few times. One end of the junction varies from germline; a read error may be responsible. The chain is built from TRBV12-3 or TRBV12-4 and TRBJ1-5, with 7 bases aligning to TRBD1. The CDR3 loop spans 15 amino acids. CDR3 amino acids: CAGSRQGTLNQPQHF. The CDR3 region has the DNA TGTGCCGGCAGTCGACAGGGCACACTCAATCAGCCCCAGCATTTT.

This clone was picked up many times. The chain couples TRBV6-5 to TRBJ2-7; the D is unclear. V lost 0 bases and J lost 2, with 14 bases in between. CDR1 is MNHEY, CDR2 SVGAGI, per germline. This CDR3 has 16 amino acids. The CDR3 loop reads CASSYSGRNPTYEQYF. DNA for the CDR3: TGTGCCAGCAGTTACTCCGGACGGAACCCCACCTACGAGCAGTACTTC.

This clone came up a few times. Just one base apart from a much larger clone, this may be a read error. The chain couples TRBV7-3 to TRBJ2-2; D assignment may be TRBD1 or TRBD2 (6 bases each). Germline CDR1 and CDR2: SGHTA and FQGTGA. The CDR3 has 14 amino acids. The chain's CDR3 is CASSLNHGTRELSF. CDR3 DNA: TGTGCCAGCAGCTTAAATCATGGGACACGGGAGCTGTCTTTT.